Listed here are 32 T cell receptor beta chains from one sample, sequenced in a study of human T cells and chemical hapten exposure. Sample time point: pre-sensitization, week 0. Specified treatment: therapeutic diphenylcyclopropenone sensitization with weekly scalp DPC. In TCRdb, the RACE reads were re-called with MiXCR into one record per CDR3 protein. The sample consists of about 110,000 distinct CDR3 sequences, approximately 12% of them appearing once. Here the sequenced sample was whole blood, taken in connection with sensitization to the hapten diphenylcyclopropenone (DPC). Receptors were obtained from a woman between 50 and 59 years old with alopecia areata. Some clones in this sample may be carry-over from other donors' samples.

The chain links TRBV6-6 to TRBJ1-4, with D possibly being TRBD1 (5 bases). The V end lost 2 bases, the J end lost 3 bases, and 10 bases lay between the germline ends. There are 15 residues in the CDR3. Germline V CDR1 and CDR2: MNHNY, SVGAGI (reference sequence). CDR3 protein: CASSYDGGPNEKLFF. CDR3 coding DNA: TGTGCCAGCAGTTACGATGGGGGTCCTAATGAAAAACTGTTTTTT.

This clonotype was counted ten times or more. The V and J genes are TRBV7-2 and TRBJ1-6; D ambiguous. CDR1 and CDR2 from the germline V gene are SGHTA and FQGNSA. The CDR3 extends over 16 amino acids. The V end was cut by 2 bases, the J end by 0 bases, with 8 bases between. CDR3 DNA: TGTGCCAGCAGCTTAATGGCGAGCTCCTATAATTCACCCCTCCACTTT. Amino acids: CASSLMASSYNSPLHF.

There are a few counts of this clonotype. The chain carries TRBV12-3 or TRBV12-4 and TRBJ1-1; TRBD1 is a possible D gene (6 bases). The CDR3 loop spans 14 amino acids. V was clipped by 2 bases and J by 1 base, with 8 bases between them. CDR3 DNA: TGTGCCAGCAGTTTAAGACAGGAGAACACTGAAGCTTTCTTT. Residues: CASSLRQENTEAFF.

This chain uses TRBV7-9 with TRBJ2-7; 10 bases align to TRBD2. Unmatched junction bases numbered 7, after V lost 5 bases and J lost 6 bases. The CDR3 is made up of 14 amino acids. CDR1 and CDR2 (germline): SEHNR, FQNEAQ (reference sequence). The CDR3 sequence is CASSPLAGVGEQYF. The DNA of the CDR3 is TGTGCCAGCAGCCCGCTAGCGGGAGTCGGCGAGCAGTACTTC.

V usage is TRBV28 and J usage is TRBJ2-1; a possible D gene is TRBD1 (5 bases). CDR1 and CDR2 (germline): MDHEN, SYDVKM. The CDR3 has 14 residues. V was pared by 6 bases and J by 5 bases, with 14 bases between. The CDR3 region has the DNA TGTGCCAGCAGGTGGAACAGGCCCAACAATGAGCAGTTCTTC. Its translation is CASRWNRPNNEQFF.

This clonotype showed up many times. The V and J genes are TRBV18 and TRBJ2-5; the D gene is possibly TRBD1 (5 bases). Trimming removed 3 bases at V and 3 bases at J, with 5 bases between. This CDR3 comprises 12 residues. Germline V gives CDR1 KGHSH, CDR2 LQKENI. The CDR3 sequence: CASSPREETQYF. The CDR3 DNA reads as TGTGCCAGCTCACCCAGGGAAGAGACCCAGTACTTC.

This clonotype occurred many times. This chain links TRBV28 with TRBJ1-3; D is undetermined. Trimming took 2 bases from V and 0 from J, leaving 11 bases between them. There are 16 residues in the CDR3. Germline lookup yields CDR1 MDHEN and CDR2 SYDVKM. Here the CDR3 reads CASSLTASSSGNTIYF. Here the CDR3 DNA reads TGTGCCAGCAGTTTAACAGCCTCATCCTCTGGAAACACCATATATTTT.

This clonotype was seen ten or more times. V is TRBV12-3 or TRBV12-4 and J is TRBJ2-6, with 8 bases that match TRBD2. The V segment lost 5 bases and the J segment 3 bases; nucleotides outside the gene matches: 6. This CDR3 comprises 16 residues. The CDR3 reads CASSPLGLDGANVLTF. CDR3 sequence (DNA): TGTGCCAGCAGTCCCCTGGGACTAGATGGGGCCAACGTCCTGACTTTC.

DNA for the CDR3: TGTGCCAGCAGTTTAGCAGGGCCCTACGAGCAGTACTTC. This translates into CASSLAGPYEQYF. This sequence joins TRBV28 and TRBJ2-7; a possible D gene is TRBD1 (5 bases). Trimming removed 2 bases from V and 2 bases from J, with 7 bases in between. This CDR3 is built from 13 residues. Germline lookup yields CDR1 MDHEN and CDR2 SYDVKM.

The CDR3 DNA follows: TGTGCCAGCTCAGACGGGACTAGCGGAGGCATTCAGTACTTC. As protein: CASSDGTSGGIQYF. This rearrangement joins TRBV18 to TRBJ2-4, with TRBD2 matching 11 bases. Germline V lookup: CDR1 KGHSH, CDR2 LQKENI. This CDR3 has 14 residues. With 5 bases clipped from V and 9 bases from J, the junction kept 6 bases outside the gene matches.

The chain couples TRBV7-9 to TRBJ2-3; 10 bases align to TRBD2. V gave up 3 bases and J gave up 5 bases; unmatched junction bases: 5. Germline V gene sequence: CDR1 SEHNR, CDR2 FQNEAQ (reference sequence). The length of the CDR3 is 15 residues. Here the CDR3 DNA reads TGTGCCAGCAGCTTCGGACTAGCGGATATAGATACGCAGTATTTT. Translated: CASSFGLADIDTQYF. Variable domain in full (rest from reference TRBV7-9 and TRBJ2-3): DTGVSQNPRHKITKRGQNVTFRCDPISEHNRLYWYRQTLGQGPEFLTYFQNEAQLEKSRLLSDRFSAERPKGSFSTLEIQRTEQGDSAMYLCASSFGLADIDTQYFGPGTRLTVL.

A few counts support this clonotype. This rearrangement joins TRBV5-5 to TRBJ1-1; 9 nucleotides align to TRBD1. CDR3 length: 17 residues. The germline V gene encodes CDR1 SGHKS and CDR2 YYEKEE (reference sequence). Trimming removed 0 bases from V and 2 bases from J; junction bases left unmatched: 8. The CDR3 reads CASSLGDRVGRNTEAFF. DNA of the CDR3: TGTGCCAGCAGCTTGGGGGACAGGGTGGGGCGAAACACTGAAGCTTTCTTT.

This clonotype was picked up a small number of times. This chain uses TRBV5-1 with TRBJ1-2, with TRBD1 matching over 8 bases. The germline gives CDR1 SGHRS, CDR2 YFSETQ. The J segment lost 8 bases and the V segment lost 4 bases, leaving 7 bases of the junction unmatched. The CDR3 length is 13 residues. CDR3 amino acids: CASSPAGGGGYTF. Written as DNA, the CDR3 is TGCGCCAGCAGCCCTGCAGGGGGCGGCGGCTACACCTTC.

Written as DNA, the CDR3 is TGTGCCAGCAGTGAATATCACCTAGGGTTCAACGTGGCGGAGACCCAGTACTTC. This gives the protein CASSEYHLGFNVAETQYF. The V call is TRBV25-1, the J call TRBJ2-5; D is uncertain. V shed 0 bases and J shed 5 bases, with 22 bases lying between them. Looked up from germline, CDR1 is MGHDK and CDR2 is SYGVNS. This CDR3 comprises 18 residues.

This clonotype was counted between two and nine times. The junction shows a germline mismatch at one end, possibly a read error. This rearrangement joins TRBV29-1 to TRBJ2-1; D is ambiguous. The germline V gene has CDR1 SQVTM and CDR2 ANQGSEA. The CDR3 consists of 10 residues. The DNA for the CDR3 is TGCAGCGTTGAATACGGGCCTGGTCTCTTC. Translation gives CSVEYGPGLF.

This clonotype was counted a few times. The chain joins TRBV18 to TRBJ1-5; 9 nucleotides line up with TRBD1. Germline CDR1 KGHSH, CDR2 LQKENI. The CDR3 is 17 amino acids. Unmatched junction bases numbered 6, after V lost 3 bases and J lost 0 bases. The CDR3 bases are TGTGCCAGCTCACCGGGACAGGGAGGTTATAGCAATCAGCCCCAGCATTTT. The encoded protein is CASSPGQGGYSNQPQHF.

The sample holds a few counts of this clonotype. This chain joins TRBV5-1 and TRBJ1-6; possibly TRBD1 for D (5 bases). Germline assignment: CDR1 SGHRS and CDR2 YFSETQ. V was trimmed by 3 bases and J by 9 bases, leaving 22 bases between them. The CDR3 is 17 amino acids. Here the CDR3 reads CASSSGGPDANSSPLHF. In nucleotides, the CDR3 is TGCGCCAGCAGCTCGGGGGGTCCGGACGCCAACAGTTCACCCCTCCACTTT.

The chain carries TRBV2 and TRBJ2-3, with D possibly being TRBD1 (6 bases). Germline assignment: CDR1 SNHLY and CDR2 FYNNEI. Trimming pared 2 bases from V and 6 bases from J, leaving 12 bases between. This CDR3 comprises 14 residues. In DNA form, the CDR3 reads TGTGCCAGCAGTGAAAGCCACCAGGGGGATACGCAGTATTTT. Protein: CASSESHQGDTQYF.

The chain recombines TRBV28 with TRBJ1-2; D is undetermined. The ends were cut back, 2 bases at V and 7 bases at J, with 14 bases in the middle. The CDR3 is made up of 14 amino acids. The germline V gene has CDR1 MDHEN and CDR2 SYDVKM. The chain's CDR3 is CASSLNRPEAGYTF. The CDR3, as DNA: TGTGCCAGCAGTTTAAACCGGCCTGAGGCTGGCTACACCTTC.

This sequence joins TRBV11-3 and TRBJ2-3; possible D gene TRBD2, 5 bases. The CDR3 covers 14 residues. Trimming took off 4 bases at V and 7 bases at J, with 15 bases between the two ends. Germline-derived CDR1 and CDR2 are SGHNT and YENEEA. This chain's CDR3 is CASSSARAPNTQYF. The DNA of the CDR3 is TGTGCCAGCAGCTCAGCGCGGGCCCCGAATACGCAGTATTTT.

This clonotype was detected ten times or more. The gene calls are TRBV4-1 and TRBJ1-5; D unclear. With 0 bases removed from V and 7 bases from J, the gap between germline ends came to 13 bases. CDR1 is MGHRA and CDR2 is YSYEKL in the germline V gene. The CDR3 has 15 residues. The CDR3 coding sequence is TGCGCCAGCAGCCAAGAACGGGGAGGGTTACAGCCCCAGCATTTT. Residues: CASSQERGGLQPQHF.

This clonotype was recorded once. The chain employs TRBV28 and TRBJ2-6; TRBD1 is a possible D gene (5 bases). The V and J ends lost 5 bases and 0 bases respectively, with 8 bases between them. The CDR3 covers 15 residues. The germline V gene has CDR1 MDHEN and CDR2 SYDVKM. The CDR3 DNA reads as TGTGCCAGCAGTCGACAGCACTCTGGGGCCAACGTCCTGACTTTC. Translated, it gives CASSRQHSGANVLTF.

At least ten counts were recorded for this clonotype. This sequence joins TRBV3-1 and TRBJ2-4; 7 bases fit TRBD2. This CDR3 is built from 14 residues. Germline CDR1 and CDR2: LGHDT and YNNKEL (reference sequence). The trim removed 2 bases at V and 5 bases at J, leaving 3 bases unmatched. The CDR3 reads CASSQRAGENIQYF. The CDR3 DNA reads TGTGCCAGCAGCCAACGCGCGGGAGAAAACATTCAGTACTTC.

The genes are TRBV7-8 and TRBJ2-7; TRBD1 might be the D (5 bases). The CDR3 is 13 residues long. Trimming pared 5 bases from V and 9 bases from J, leaving 17 bases between. Germline-derived CDR1 and CDR2 are SGHVS and FQNEAQ. As DNA, the CDR3 is TGTGCCAGCAGCCCGAGACAGAACACGGGGCAGTACTTC. Protein product: CASSPRQNTGQYF.

This clonotype was counted between two and nine times. The V call is TRBV6-2 or TRBV6-3, the J call TRBJ1-5; D gene unclear. Trimming took 6 bases from V and 1 from J, leaving 16 bases between them. CDR1 is MNHEY and CDR2 is SVGEGT in the germline V gene. This CDR3 is 16 amino acids long. The chain's CDR3 is CASSSSFLVSNQPQHF. In DNA, the CDR3 is TGTGCCAGCAGCTCAAGCTTCTTGGTGAGCAATCAGCCCCAGCATTTT.

This chain connects TRBV28 to TRBJ2-7; D not certain. CDR3 length equals 11 residues. V dropped 6 bases and J dropped 6 bases, with 9 bases sitting between them. Germline V gene lookup returns CDR1 MDHEN and CDR2 SYDVKM. The CDR3 loop reads CASRVLGEQYF. DNA for the CDR3: TGTGCCAGCAGAGTCTTGGGCGAGCAGTACTTC.

This clonotype was detected ten times or more. This chain joins TRBV7-2 and TRBJ1-1; TRBD1 agrees at 7 bases. The germline gives CDR1 SGHTA, CDR2 FQGNSA. Trimming removed 5 bases from V and 1 base from J; junction bases left unmatched: 4. The CDR3 extends over 14 amino acids. CDR3 protein: CASSRQGPNTEAFF. The CDR3 DNA sequence: TGTGCCAGCAGCAGACAGGGACCGAACACTGAAGCTTTCTTT.

This clonotype was found a few times. The chain couples TRBV5-8 to TRBJ2-7; D is possibly TRBD2 (6 bases). V was shortened by 2 bases and J by 5 bases, with 32 bases between the two germline ends. The CDR3 sequence is 20 residues long. CDR1 is SGHTS and CDR2 is YDEGEE in the germline V gene. For the CDR3, the DNA is TGTGCCAGCAGCTTAGCAATGACAACCCGGAGAGGAGGGGAAAGGGACGAGCAGTACTTC. Translated, it gives CASSLAMTTRRGGERDEQYF. The variable domain in full, completed from reference TRBV5-8 and TRBJ2-7, reads EAGVTQSPTHLIKTRGQQATLRCSPISGHTSVYWYQQALGLGLQFLLWYDEGEERNRGNFPPRFSGRQFPNYSSELNVNALELEDSALYLCASSLAMTTRRGGERDEQYFGPGTRLTVT.

The chain recombines TRBV11-2 with TRBJ2-7; D ambiguous. V was trimmed by 3 bases and J by 5 bases, leaving 20 bases between them. Germline lookup yields CDR1 SGHAT and CDR2 FQNNGV. This CDR3 region has 16 residues. The CDR3 sequence is CASSLTPVTISDEQYF. CDR3 coding DNA: TGTGCCAGCAGCTTGACCCCTGTGACCATCTCTGACGAGCAGTACTTC.

This clonotype occurred once. The chain is built from TRBV5-1 and TRBJ1-6; D is ambiguous. V was clipped by 4 bases and J by 2 bases, with 10 bases between them. There are 15 residues in the CDR3. CDR1 is SGHRS and CDR2 is YFSETQ in the germline V gene. CDR3 region: CASSPSLTYNSPLHF. The CDR3 region has the DNA TGCGCCAGCAGCCCCAGTCTTACCTATAATTCACCCCTCCACTTT.

The chain couples TRBV19 to TRBJ1-5; 8 bases agree with TRBD1. V lost 5 bases, J lost 3 bases, and 6 bases stayed unmatched. The germline CDR1 and CDR2 sequences are LNHDA and SQIVND (reference sequence). The CDR3 extends over 15 amino acids. CDR3: CASSEDRGDNQPQHF. The CDR3 DNA follows: TGTGCCAGTAGTGAAGACAGGGGAGACAATCAGCCCCAGCATTTT.

This clonotype was observed a few times. The CDR3 coding sequence is TGCGCCAGCAGTCAGGACAGGGGCTCGATGAACACTGAAGCTTTCTTT. This sequence encodes CASSQDRGSMNTEAFF. This chain uses TRBV5-1 with TRBJ1-1, with 9 positions matching TRBD1. J gave up 0 bases and V 5 bases, and 8 bases lay outside the gene matches. The CDR3 is made up of 16 amino acids. Germline-derived CDR1 and CDR2 are SGHRS and YFSETQ.